This T cell receptor beta chain was captured by sequencing in a study of early T cells in non-severe SARS-CoV-2 infection. Across the whole study: With bulk RNA from unsorted whole blood as input, sequencing yielded unpaired chains.

Trimming removed 6 bases at V and 6 bases at J, with 21 bases between. The CDR3 extends over 15 amino acids. This clonotype turned up a few times. Its matching antigen is unknown. Individually, cDNA molecules had unique molecular identifiers attached to them. TCRdb re-analysed the 5' RACE reads in MiXCR, keeping a single row per CDR3 protein. This sample has around 98,000 distinct CDR3 sequences, with approximately 10% found just once. Study results and caveats: Matches to VDJdb favored anti-spike CD8 responses and missed private and CD4 specificities.

Sequenced input: whole blood. This rearrangement joins TRBV12-3 or TRBV12-4 to TRBJ2-7; D might be TRBD1 (5 bases). This clonotype was obtained from an adult who was a healthcare worker with PCR-confirmed SARS-CoV-2 infection or an uninfected control (not recorded which). CDR3 nucleotides: TGTGCCAGCAGCCGAACCCGTGGGGCCTACAGCGAGCAGTACTTC. It yields the protein CASSRTRGAYSEQYF.